These 4 T cell receptor beta chains were all obtained from the same sample, sequenced in a study of Ad26.COV2.S vaccination and SARS-CoV-2 variants. This table comes from immunoSEQ multiplex PCR, and its TCRdb copy is limited to in-frame clones, with some not included. Here the sample spans 450,000 to 550,000 clones, nearly 90% being singletons. Treatment denoted: some 20 received Ad26.COV2.S at low or high dose, single or two shots; 5 received placebo; per-sample allocation not given. Samples came from day 63 after the first vaccine or placebo injection. Sequencing was performed on peripheral blood, taken in a trial of Ad26.COV2.S vaccine versus placebo. The receptor source for this set is a person aged 18-65 years who received the Ad26.COV2.S COVID-19 vaccine or a placebo.

This sequence joins TRBV18 and TRBJ1-6, with 9 bases identical to TRBD1. Germline-derived CDR1 and CDR2 are KGHSH and LQKENI. This CDR3 comprises 17 residues. V was pared by 3 bases and J by 10 bases, with 13 bases of the junction left unmatched. CDR3 nucleotides: TGTGCCAGCTCACCCAGAGGCCTATTAGACAGGGGGTCACCCCTCCACTTT. Its translation is CASSPRGLLDRGSPLHF.

The chain combines TRBV5-4 with TRBJ2-1, with D maybe TRBD1 (6 bases). Germline CDR1 reads SGHNT; CDR2 reads YYREEE (reference sequence). The length of the CDR3 is 15 residues. Trimming cost V 0 bases and J 2 bases, with 9 bases left between them. The CDR3 is CASSLVQGPYNEQFF. The CDR3 DNA reads TGTGCCAGCAGCTTGGTACAGGGCCCCTACAATGAGCAGTTCTTC. The complete variable domain, with remaining parts taken from reference TRBV5-4 and TRBJ2-1, reads ETGVTQSPTHLIKTRGQQVTLRCSSQSGHNTVSWYQQALGQGPQFIFQYYREEENGRGNFPPRFSGLQFPNYSSELNVNALELDDSALYLCASSLVQGPYNEQFFGPGTRLTVL.

The chain uses TRBV3-1 (or the pseudogene TRBV3-2) and TRBJ1-3; weak D call: TRBD1 (5 bases). V lost 4 bases and J 4 bases, leaving 14 bases between the germline ends. This CDR3 is built from 15 residues. Germline assignment: CDR1 LGHDT and CDR2 YNNKEL (reference sequence). The CDR3 is CASSPSGTGGNTIYF. In nucleotides, the CDR3 is TGTGCCAGCAGCCCTTCCGGGACTGGGGGAAACACCATATATTTT.

The CDR3 sequence: CASRKTGVYEQYF. CDR3 DNA sequence: TGTGCCAGTAGGAAAACCGGGGTATACGAGCAGTACTTC. The chain links TRBV19 to TRBJ2-7, with TRBD2 as a possible D gene (5 bases). Trimming cost V 6 bases and J 4 bases, with 13 bases left between them. Germline V gene sequence: CDR1 LNHDA, CDR2 SQIVND (reference sequence). This CDR3 spans 13 amino acids.